These 24 T cell receptor beta chains came from one sample sequenced in a study of T cell responses to AZD1222 COVID-19 vaccine. Data came from immunoSEQ multiplex PCR; TCRdb stores just in-frame clones and leaves some out. This sample has roughly 120,000 clones; 90% to 95% occur once, and the top ten carry 6% to 8%. This sample comprised peripheral blood, obtained on day 0 of AZD1222 vaccination. Source of these receptors: an adult in good health.

The rearrangement links TRBV19 to TRBJ1-4; D remains unclear. The V gene lost 9 bases and the J gene lost 0 bases, with 11 bases spanning the gap. The CDR3 is made up of 14 amino acids. CDR1 is LNHDA, CDR2 SQIVND, per germline (reference sequence). The CDR3 nucleotides read TGTGCCAGCCAGAGGAGGGCAACTAATGAAAAACTGTTTTTT. Translated, it gives CASQRRATNEKLFF.

J is TRBJ2-1 and V is TRBV18; no clear D gene. Trimming took off 3 bases at V and 6 bases at J, with 12 bases between the two ends. The germline V gene has CDR1 KGHSH and CDR2 LQKENI. The CDR3 sequence is 14 residues long. The CDR3 DNA reads TGTGCCAGCTCACCCCAATCGGATGGCAATGAGCAGTTCTTC. Protein product: CASSPQSDGNEQFF. The entire variable domain, with the rest obtained from reference TRBV18 and TRBJ2-1, is as follows: NAGVMQNPRHLVRRRGQEARLRCSPMKGHSHVYWYRQLPEEGLKFMVYLQKENIIDESGMPKERFSAEFPKEGPSILRIQQVVRGDSAAYFCASSPQSDGNEQFFGPGTRLTVL.

This clone was seen just once. This sequence joins TRBV5-1 and TRBJ1-6; TRBD1 agrees at 7 bases. Germline loops: CDR1 SGHRS, CDR2 YFSETQ. The V segment lost 5 bases and the J segment 8 bases; nucleotides outside the gene matches: 10. CDR3 length equals 15 residues. The CDR3 DNA reads TGCGCCAGCAGTCCGGTGCAGGGGGTCGATTCACCCCTCCACTTT. Protein sequence: CASSPVQGVDSPLHF.

V is TRBV7-2 and J is TRBJ2-7; TRBD2 agrees at 10 bases. The length of the CDR3 is 15 residues. J lost 0 bases, V lost 6 bases, and 5 bases had no gene match. Germline CDR1 is SGHTA and CDR2 is FQGNSA. CDR3 region: CASSRSGGSSYEQYF. The CDR3 nucleotides are TGTGCCAGCAGTCGTAGCGGGGGGAGCTCCTACGAGCAGTACTTC.

Only a few counts were recorded for this clone. The CDR3 here is CASSQAQGALDEQFF. The DNA of the CDR3 is TGCGCCAGCAGCCAAGCTCAGGGGGCCTTAGATGAGCAGTTCTTC. This rearrangement joins TRBV4-1 to TRBJ2-1, with 8 bases identical to TRBD1. Germline CDR1 and CDR2: MGHRA and YSYEKL. V lost 1 base to trimming and J lost 8 bases; unmatched junction nucleotides: 7. The CDR3 is made up of 15 amino acids.

There are a few counts of this clone. The chain employs TRBV7-9 and TRBJ1-2; a possible D gene is TRBD1 (6 bases). Germline CDR1 and CDR2: SEHNR and FQNEAQ (reference sequence). This CDR3 has 16 residues. The V end was cut by 1 base, the J end by 1 base, with 13 bases between. This chain's CDR3 is CASSLGGQINNYGYTF. CDR3 DNA: TGTGCCAGCAGCTTAGGAGGACAGATTAATAACTATGGCTACACCTTC.

This chain links TRBV5-1 with TRBJ2-1; 9 bases line up with TRBD2. V gave up 0 bases and J gave up 7 bases; unmatched junction bases: 5. The CDR3 consists of 15 residues. Germline CDR1 is SGHRS and CDR2 is YFSETQ. DNA of the CDR3: TGCGCCAGCAGCTTGGGACTAGCGGATGGGAATGAGCAGTTCTTC. Encoded protein: CASSLGLADGNEQFF.

The V and J genes are TRBV9 and TRBJ2-1; a weak D match, TRBD2 (7 bases). There are 14 residues in the CDR3. Trimming shortened V by 2 bases and J by 6 bases, and 12 bases separated the two germline ends. Germline values: CDR1 SGDLS, CDR2 YYNGEE. CDR3 loop: CASSVGGLGNEQFF. In nucleotides, the CDR3 is TGTGCCAGCAGCGTCGGGGGGCTTGGCAATGAGCAGTTCTTC.

This clone was seen a single time. The chain recombines TRBV5-4 with TRBJ1-2, with 10 bases that match TRBD1. The CDR3 is made up of 14 amino acids. V dropped 4 bases and J dropped 8; count of bases not matched to a gene: 8. Germline V gene data show CDR1 as SGHNT and CDR2 as YYREEE (reference sequence). The CDR3: CASSPVGTGAGYTF. CDR3 coding DNA: TGTGCCAGCAGCCCGGTAGGGACAGGGGCGGGCTACACCTTC.

This sequence joins TRBV20-1 and TRBJ1-2; D might be TRBD1 (6 bases). The CDR3 contains 11 residues. Germline V gene lookup returns CDR1 DFQATT and CDR2 SNEGSKA (reference sequence). The CDR3 region is CNLGGAEGYTF. The CDR3 DNA reads TGCAACCTCGGGGGGGCGGAAGGCTACACCTTC.

J is TRBJ1-1 and V is TRBV7-2, with a tentative D call TRBD1 (5 bases). The CDR3 has 14 residues. Trimming took 3 bases from V and 3 from J, leaving 11 bases between them. Germline assignment: CDR1 SGHTA and CDR2 FQGNSA. CDR3 in amino acids: CASSFPGGDTEAFF. CDR3 DNA sequence: TGTGCCAGCAGCTTTCCAGGAGGGGACACTGAAGCTTTCTTT.

The chain is built from TRBV6-5 and TRBJ2-7, with 14 bases fitting TRBD2. V was clipped by 4 bases and J by 4 bases; unmatched bases: 3. The CDR3 has 15 amino acids. The V gene's germline CDR1 is MNHEY and CDR2 SVGAGI. The CDR3 DNA sequence: TGTGCCAGCAGTTGGGGACTAGCGGGAGAATACGAGCAGTACTTC. This translates into CASSWGLAGEYEQYF.

CDR3 sequence reads: CASSLSGAGYTF. DNA for the CDR3: TGTGCCAGCAGTTTATCTGGGGCTGGCTACACCTTC. The V gene is TRBV27, the J gene TRBJ1-2; possibly TRBD1 for D (5 bases). CDR1 is MNHEY and CDR2 is SMNVEV in the germline V gene (reference sequence). This CDR3 contains 12 residues. With 0 bases removed from V and 7 bases from J, the gap between germline ends came to 6 bases.

This chain links TRBV5-1 with TRBJ1-1; no reliable D call. The ends were cut back, 0 bases at V and 3 bases at J, with 6 bases in the middle. This CDR3 is 13 amino acids long. CDR1 is SGHRS and CDR2 is YFSETQ in the germline V gene. The CDR3 region is CASSLDGDTEAFF. The CDR3 nucleotides read TGCGCCAGCAGCTTGGACGGAGACACTGAAGCTTTCTTT.

Of note for this clone: The junction departs from the called germline gene at one end, perhaps through a read error. The same CDR3 can be traced to other DNA sequences in this sample. The chain recombines TRBV30 with TRBJ1-1; D unresolved. Germline V CDR1 and CDR2: GTSNPN, SVGIG (reference sequence). The CDR3 totals 12 residues. The CDR3 loop reads CAWSLGRVEAFF. DNA for the CDR3: TGCGCCTGGAGCCTAGGACGGGTAGAAGCTTTCTTT.

This chain connects TRBV7-2 to TRBJ2-1, with 11 bases fitting TRBD2. This CDR3 region has 15 residues. Trimming cost V 5 bases and J 7 bases; bases outside gene matches: 7. CDR1 and CDR2 from the germline V gene are SGHTA and FQGNSA. The CDR3 DNA is TGTGCCAGCAGCGTTAGCGGGGGGGCCGGGAATGAGCAGTTCTTC. As protein: CASSVSGGAGNEQFF.

This clone came up once. The genes are TRBV5-6 and TRBJ2-1, with D unclear. The CDR3 contains 11 residues. Germline values: CDR1 SGHDT, CDR2 YYEEEE. The V end was cut by 1 base, the J end by 6 bases, with 2 bases between. The CDR3 loop reads CASSLSNEQFF. As DNA, the CDR3 is TGTGCCAGCAGCTTGTCCAATGAGCAGTTCTTC.

J is TRBJ2-3 and V is TRBV2; 12 nucleotides align to TRBD2. CDR1 and CDR2 from the germline V gene are SNHLY and FYNNEI. The V and J ends lost 5 bases and 5 bases, in that order; junction bases with no gene match: 5. This CDR3 region has 15 residues. CDR3 nucleotide sequence: TGTGCCAGCAGTCCACGGACTAGCGGGGAAGATACGCAGTATTTT. Amino acids: CASSPRTSGEDTQYF.

The gene calls are TRBV2 and TRBJ2-3, with a weak D call TRBD2 (6 bases). The CDR3 is 14 residues long. Trimming took off 7 bases at V and 3 bases at J, with 14 bases between the two ends. The germline CDR1 and CDR2 sequences are SNHLY and FYNNEI. This CDR3 is CASMTVGRTDTQYF. CDR3 coding DNA: TGTGCCAGCATGACCGTCGGGAGAACAGATACGCAGTATTTT.

V usage is TRBV15 and J usage is TRBJ1-3; D is unresolved. Germline CDR1 LNHNV, CDR2 YYDKDF (reference sequence). The CDR3 has 12 amino acids. Between the trimmed V and J ends, which lost 0 bases and 9 bases, there was a span of 6 bases. The CDR3 protein is CATSRDRSTIYF. The CDR3 region has the DNA TGTGCCACCAGCAGAGACCGAAGCACCATATATTTT.

The chain recombines TRBV6-2 or TRBV6-3 with TRBJ2-5; TRBD2 matches at 13 bases. Germline values: CDR1 MNHEY, CDR2 SVGEGT. This CDR3 is 16 amino acids long. Trimming took 5 bases from V and 5 from J; bases not matched to a gene: 8. As DNA, the CDR3 is TGTGCCAGCAGTAGGACTAGCGGGGGCCTCCGCGAGACCCAGTACTTC. Translation gives CASSRTSGGLRETQYF.

The chain has TRBV5-1 and TRBJ2-2; D is possibly TRBD1 (7 bases). The CDR3 runs to 14 residues. Germline values: CDR1 SGHRS, CDR2 YFSETQ. The germline V and J ends were trimmed by 3 bases and 3 bases, with 9 bases remaining between them. The chain's CDR3 is CASSSRGDTGELFF. CDR3 bases: TGCGCCAGCAGCTCCAGGGGGGACACCGGGGAGCTGTTTTTT.

The chain uses TRBV6-5 and TRBJ2-7; D not certain. Germline assignment: CDR1 MNHEY and CDR2 SVGAGI. The CDR3 is 14 amino acids. With 5 bases removed from V and 2 bases from J, the gap between germline ends came to 13 bases. The CDR3 spells CASSKDRRAYEQYF. For the CDR3, the DNA is TGTGCCAGCAGTAAGGACCGTAGAGCCTACGAGCAGTACTTC.

The rearrangement links TRBV7-2 to TRBJ2-1; the D gene could be TRBD1 or TRBD2 (5 bases each). Per the germline V gene, CDR1 is SGHTA and CDR2 is FQGNSA. The V end lost 5 bases, the J end lost 9 bases, and 17 bases lay between the germline ends. CDR3 length: 14 amino acids. The CDR3 loop is CASSPGPGTGEQFF. The CDR3 DNA is TGTGCCAGCAGCCCGGGGCCAGGGACGGGTGAGCAGTTCTTC.